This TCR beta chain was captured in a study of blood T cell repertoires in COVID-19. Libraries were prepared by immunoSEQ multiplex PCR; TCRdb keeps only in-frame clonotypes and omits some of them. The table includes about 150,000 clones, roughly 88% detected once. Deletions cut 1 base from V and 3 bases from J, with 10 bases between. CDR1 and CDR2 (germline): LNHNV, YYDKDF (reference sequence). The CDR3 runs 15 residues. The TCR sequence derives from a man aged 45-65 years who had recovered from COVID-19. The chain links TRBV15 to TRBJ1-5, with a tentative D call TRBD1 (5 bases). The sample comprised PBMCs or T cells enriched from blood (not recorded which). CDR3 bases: TGTGCCACCAGCAGAGGGCGACAGACCAATCAGCCCCAGCATTTT. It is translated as CATSRGRQTNQPQHF.